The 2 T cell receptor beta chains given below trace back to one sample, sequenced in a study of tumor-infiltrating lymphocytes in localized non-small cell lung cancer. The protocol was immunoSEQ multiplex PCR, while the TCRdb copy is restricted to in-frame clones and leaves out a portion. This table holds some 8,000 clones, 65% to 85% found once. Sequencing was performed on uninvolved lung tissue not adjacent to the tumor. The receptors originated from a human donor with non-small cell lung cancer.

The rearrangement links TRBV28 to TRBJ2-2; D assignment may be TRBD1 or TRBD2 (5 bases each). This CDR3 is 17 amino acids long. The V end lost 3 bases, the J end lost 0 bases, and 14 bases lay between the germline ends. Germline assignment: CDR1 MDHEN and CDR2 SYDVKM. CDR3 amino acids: CASSLRRTIANTGELFF. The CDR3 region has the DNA TGTGCCAGCAGTTTGAGGAGGACAATAGCGAACACCGGGGAGCTGTTTTTT. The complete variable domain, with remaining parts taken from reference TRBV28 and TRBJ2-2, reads DVKVTQSSRYLVKRTGEKVFLECVQDMDHENMFWYRQDPGLGLRLIYFSYDVKMKEKGDIPEGYSVSREKKERFSLILESASTNQTSMYLCASSLRRTIANTGELFFGEGSRLTVL.

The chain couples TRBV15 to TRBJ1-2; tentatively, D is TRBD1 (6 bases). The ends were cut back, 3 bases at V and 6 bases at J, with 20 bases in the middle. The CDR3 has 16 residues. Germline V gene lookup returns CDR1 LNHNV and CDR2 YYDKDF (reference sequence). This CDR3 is CATSSRTGSGSNGYTF. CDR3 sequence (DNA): TGTGCCACCAGCAGTAGAACAGGGTCTGGGTCTAATGGCTACACCTTC.